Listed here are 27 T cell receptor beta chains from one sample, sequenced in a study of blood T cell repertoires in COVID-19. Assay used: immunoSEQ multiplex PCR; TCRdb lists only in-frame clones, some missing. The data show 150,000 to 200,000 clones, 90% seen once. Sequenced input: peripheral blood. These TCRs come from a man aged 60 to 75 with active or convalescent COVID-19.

The CDR3 DNA is TGTGCCAGCAGCTTAGATGGATCGGCTAGAGATACGCAGTATTTT. This sequence encodes CASSLDGSARDTQYF. The genes are TRBV11-3 and TRBJ2-3; D unclear. The CDR3 runs to 15 residues. CDR1 and CDR2 (germline): SGHNT, YENEEA. V lost 0 bases to trimming and J lost 5 bases, with 12 bases between them.

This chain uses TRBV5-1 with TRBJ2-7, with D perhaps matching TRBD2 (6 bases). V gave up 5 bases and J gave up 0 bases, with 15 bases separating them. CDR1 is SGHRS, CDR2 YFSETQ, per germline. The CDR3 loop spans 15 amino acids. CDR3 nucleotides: TGCGCCAGCAGGGTTGGACACGGGAGCTCCTACGAGCAGTACTTC. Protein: CASRVGHGSSYEQYF.

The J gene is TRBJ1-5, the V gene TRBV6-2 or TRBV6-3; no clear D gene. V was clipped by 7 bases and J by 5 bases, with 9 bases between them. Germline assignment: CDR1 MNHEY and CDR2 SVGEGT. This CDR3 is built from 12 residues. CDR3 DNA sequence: TGTGCCAGCAACCCGGGAGATCAGCCCCAGCATTTT. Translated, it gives CASNPGDQPQHF.

The CDR3 DNA follows: TGTGCCAGCTCACCAGCCAGGGTTTTCGCCGGGGAGCTGTTTTTT. Its protein is CASSPARVFAGELFF. The rearrangement uses TRBV18 and TRBJ2-2; tentative D call: TRBD1 (5 bases). Germline CDR1 and CDR2: KGHSH and LQKENI. V was pared by 2 bases and J by 6 bases, with 13 bases between. The CDR3 sequence is 15 residues long.

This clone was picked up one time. CDR3 region: CASSQQGDGDSPLHF. CDR3 bases: TGTGCCAGCAGCCAACAGGGGGATGGTGATTCACCCCTCCACTTT. V gene TRBV7-2 combines with J gene TRBJ1-6; 8 bases are shared with TRBD1. V was clipped by 5 bases and J by 8 bases; unmatched bases: 8. CDR3 length equals 15 residues. Germline assignment: CDR1 SGHTA and CDR2 FQGNSA.

In nucleotides, the CDR3 is TGTGCCAGCAGCCAAGGGGGTCTCAGGGAGGGGTCCAGGACTGAAGCTTTCTTT. Amino acid sequence: CASSQGGLREGSRTEAFF. This chain connects TRBV4-2 to TRBJ1-1; D may be TRBD1 (5 bases). There are 18 residues in the CDR3. CDR1 is LGHNA, CDR2 YNFKEQ, per germline. Trimming removed 1 base at V and 5 bases at J, with 23 bases between.

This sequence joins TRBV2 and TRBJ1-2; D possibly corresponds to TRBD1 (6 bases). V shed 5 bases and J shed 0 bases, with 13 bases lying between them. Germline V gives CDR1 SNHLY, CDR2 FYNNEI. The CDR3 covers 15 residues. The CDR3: CASSMTGVANYGYTF. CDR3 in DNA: TGTGCCAGCAGTATGACAGGCGTAGCTAACTATGGCTACACCTTC.

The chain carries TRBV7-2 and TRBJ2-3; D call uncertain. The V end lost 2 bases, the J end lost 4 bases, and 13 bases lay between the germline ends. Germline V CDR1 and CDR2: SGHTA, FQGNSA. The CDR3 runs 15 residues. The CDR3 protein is CASSLSQVLADTQYF. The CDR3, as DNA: TGTGCCAGCAGCTTATCTCAAGTACTGGCAGATACGCAGTATTTT.

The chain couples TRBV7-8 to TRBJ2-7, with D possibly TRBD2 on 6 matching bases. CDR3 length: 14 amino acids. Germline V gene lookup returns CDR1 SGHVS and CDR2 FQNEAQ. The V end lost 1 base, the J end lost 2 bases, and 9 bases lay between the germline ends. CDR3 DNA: TGTGCCAGCAGCTTAGAACTAGCTCCCTACGAGCAGTACTTC. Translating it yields CASSLELAPYEQYF.

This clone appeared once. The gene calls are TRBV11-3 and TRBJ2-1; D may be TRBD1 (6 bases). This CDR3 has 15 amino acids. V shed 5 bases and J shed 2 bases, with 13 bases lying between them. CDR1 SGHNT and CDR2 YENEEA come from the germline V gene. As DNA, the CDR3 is TGTGCCAGCAGCACCCGGGACACAGCCTACAATGAGCAGTTCTTC. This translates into CASSTRDTAYNEQFF.

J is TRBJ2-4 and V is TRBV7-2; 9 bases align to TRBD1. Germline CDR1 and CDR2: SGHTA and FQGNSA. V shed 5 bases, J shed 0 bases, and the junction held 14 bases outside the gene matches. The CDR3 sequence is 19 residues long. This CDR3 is CASSQGGQGPLLAKNIQYF. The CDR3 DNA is TGTGCCAGCAGCCAGGGAGGACAGGGGCCTCTTTTAGCCAAAAACATTCAGTACTTC.

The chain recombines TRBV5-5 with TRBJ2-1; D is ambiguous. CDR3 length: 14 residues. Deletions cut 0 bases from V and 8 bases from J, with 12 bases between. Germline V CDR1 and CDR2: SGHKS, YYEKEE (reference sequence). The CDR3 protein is CASSLAHRSYEQFF. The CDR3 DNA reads TGTGCCAGCAGCTTGGCGCACCGTAGCTATGAGCAGTTCTTC.

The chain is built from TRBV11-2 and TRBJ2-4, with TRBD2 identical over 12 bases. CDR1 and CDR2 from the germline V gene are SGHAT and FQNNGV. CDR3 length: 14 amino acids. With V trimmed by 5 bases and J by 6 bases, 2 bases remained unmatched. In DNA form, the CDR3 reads TGTGCCAGCAGCCAGACTAGCGGGAGAAACATTCAGTACTTC. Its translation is CASSQTSGRNIQYF.

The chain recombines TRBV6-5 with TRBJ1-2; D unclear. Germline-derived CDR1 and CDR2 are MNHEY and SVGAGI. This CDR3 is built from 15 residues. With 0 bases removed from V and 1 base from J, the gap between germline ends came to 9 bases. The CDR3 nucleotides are TGTGCCAGCAGTTACTCTCTAGTAGGTAACTATGGCTACACCTTC. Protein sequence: CASSYSLVGNYGYTF.

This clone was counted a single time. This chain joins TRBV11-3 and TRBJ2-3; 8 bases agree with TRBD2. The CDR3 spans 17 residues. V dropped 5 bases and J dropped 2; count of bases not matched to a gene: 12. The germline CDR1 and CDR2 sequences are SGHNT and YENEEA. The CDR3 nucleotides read TGTGCCAGCAGCCCGCGAGCGGGAGAGATATCCACAGATACGCAGTATTTT. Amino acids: CASSPRAGEISTDTQYF.

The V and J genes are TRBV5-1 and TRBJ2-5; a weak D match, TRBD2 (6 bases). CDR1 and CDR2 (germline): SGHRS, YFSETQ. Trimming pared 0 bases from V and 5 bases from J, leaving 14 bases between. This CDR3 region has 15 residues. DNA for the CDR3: TGCGCCAGCAGCTTGGCCGCGGGAATCGGGGAGACCCAGTACTTC. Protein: CASSLAAGIGETQYF.

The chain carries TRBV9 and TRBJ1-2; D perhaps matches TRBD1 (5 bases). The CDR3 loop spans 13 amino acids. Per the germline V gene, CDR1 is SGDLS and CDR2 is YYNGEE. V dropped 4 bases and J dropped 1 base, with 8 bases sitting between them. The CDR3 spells CASSFDSNYGYTF. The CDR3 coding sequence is TGTGCCAGCAGCTTCGACAGTAACTATGGCTACACCTTC.

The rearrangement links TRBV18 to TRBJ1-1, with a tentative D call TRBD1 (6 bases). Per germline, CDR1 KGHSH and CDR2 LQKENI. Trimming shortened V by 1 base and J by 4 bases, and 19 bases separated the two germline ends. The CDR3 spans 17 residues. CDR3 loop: CASSPRVPGRGGTEAFF. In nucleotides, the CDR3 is TGTGCCAGCTCACCACGTGTTCCAGGGAGGGGGGGCACTGAAGCTTTCTTT.

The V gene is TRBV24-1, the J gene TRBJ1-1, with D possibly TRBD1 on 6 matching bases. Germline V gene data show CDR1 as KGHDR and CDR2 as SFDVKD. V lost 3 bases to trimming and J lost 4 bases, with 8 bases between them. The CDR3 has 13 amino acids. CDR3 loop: CATSDRGSTEAFF. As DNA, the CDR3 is TGTGCCACCAGTGATAGGGGGAGCACTGAAGCTTTCTTT.

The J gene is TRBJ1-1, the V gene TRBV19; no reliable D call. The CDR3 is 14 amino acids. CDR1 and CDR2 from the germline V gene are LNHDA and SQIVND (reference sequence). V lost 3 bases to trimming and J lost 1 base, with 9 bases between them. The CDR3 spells CASSIQKKNTEAFF. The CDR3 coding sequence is TGTGCCAGTAGTATCCAGAAGAAGAACACTGAAGCTTTCTTT.

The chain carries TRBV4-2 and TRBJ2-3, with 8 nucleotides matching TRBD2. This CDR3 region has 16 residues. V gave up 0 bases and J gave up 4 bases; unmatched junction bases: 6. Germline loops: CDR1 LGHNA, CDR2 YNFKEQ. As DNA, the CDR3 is TGTGCCAGCAGCCAAGACGGGACTAGGGCGGCAGATACGCAGTATTTT. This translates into CASSQDGTRAADTQYF.

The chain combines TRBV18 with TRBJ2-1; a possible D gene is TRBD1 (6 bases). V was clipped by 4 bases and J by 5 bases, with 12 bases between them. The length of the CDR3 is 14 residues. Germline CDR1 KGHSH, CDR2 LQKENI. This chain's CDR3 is CASSLQGRDNEQFF. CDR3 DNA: TGTGCCAGCTCACTACAGGGTAGGGACAATGAGCAGTTCTTC.

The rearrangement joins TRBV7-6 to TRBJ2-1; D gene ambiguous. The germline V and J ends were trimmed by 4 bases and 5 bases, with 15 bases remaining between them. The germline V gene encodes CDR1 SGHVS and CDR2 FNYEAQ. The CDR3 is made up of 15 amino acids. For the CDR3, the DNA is TGTGCCAGCAGCTCCACGCCCCAACAGCACAATGAGCAGTTCTTC. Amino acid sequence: CASSSTPQQHNEQFF.

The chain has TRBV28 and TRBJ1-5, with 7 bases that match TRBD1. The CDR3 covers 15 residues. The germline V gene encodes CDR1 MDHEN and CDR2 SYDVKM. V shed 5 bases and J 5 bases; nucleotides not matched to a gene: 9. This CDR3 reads CASSIRQGGYQPQHF. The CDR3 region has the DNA TGTGCCAGCAGTATAAGACAGGGCGGCTATCAGCCCCAGCATTTT.

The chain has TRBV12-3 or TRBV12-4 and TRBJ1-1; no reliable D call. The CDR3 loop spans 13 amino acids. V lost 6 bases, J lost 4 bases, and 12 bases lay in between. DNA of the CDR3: TGTGCCAGCAGGCCGTCTATGCGCACTGAAGCTTTCTTT. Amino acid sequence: CASRPSMRTEAFF.

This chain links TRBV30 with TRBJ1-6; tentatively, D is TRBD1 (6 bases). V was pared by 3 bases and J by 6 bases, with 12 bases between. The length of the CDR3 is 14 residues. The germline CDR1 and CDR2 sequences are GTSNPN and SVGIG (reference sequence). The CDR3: CAWRTGFLNSPLHF. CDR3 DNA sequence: TGTGCCTGGAGGACAGGTTTTCTTAATTCACCCCTCCACTTT.

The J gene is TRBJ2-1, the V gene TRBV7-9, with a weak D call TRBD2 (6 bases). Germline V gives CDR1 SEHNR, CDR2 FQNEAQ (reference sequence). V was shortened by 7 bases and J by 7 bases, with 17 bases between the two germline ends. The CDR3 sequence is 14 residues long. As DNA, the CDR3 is TGTGCCAGCAATACGGAGGGGATGGGAAATGAGCAGTTCTTC. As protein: CASNTEGMGNEQFF. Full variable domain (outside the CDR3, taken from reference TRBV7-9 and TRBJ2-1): DTGVSQNPRHKITKRGQNVTFRCDPISEHNRLYWYRQTLGQGPEFLTYFQNEAQLEKSRLLSDRFSAERPKGSFSTLEIQRTEQGDSAMYLCASNTEGMGNEQFFGPGTRLTVL.